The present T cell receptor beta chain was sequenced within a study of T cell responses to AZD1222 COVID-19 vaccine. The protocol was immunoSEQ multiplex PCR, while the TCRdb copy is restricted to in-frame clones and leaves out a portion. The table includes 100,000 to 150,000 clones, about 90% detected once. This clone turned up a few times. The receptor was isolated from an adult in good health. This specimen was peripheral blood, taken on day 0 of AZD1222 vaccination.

The CDR3 DNA is TGCGCCAGCAGCCGATCAATACAGGGGGCCCCCACAGATACGCAGTATTTT. Residues: CASSRSIQGAPTDTQYF. The V and J genes are TRBV4-3 and TRBJ2-3; 9 nucleotides agree with TRBD1. In germline, CDR1 is LGHNA, CDR2 YSLEER. J was trimmed by 2 bases and V by 4 bases; bases with no gene match: 10. This CDR3 is built from 17 residues.